A few counts support the clone carrying this T cell receptor (beta chain). The CDR3 covers 14 residues. The V end was cut by 1 base, the J end by 3 bases, with 9 bases between. Germline assignment: CDR1 SGHNT and CDR2 YENEEA. These data belong to a study of T cell responses to AZD1222 COVID-19 vaccine. The data were produced by immunoSEQ multiplex PCR, yet TCRdb's version contains in-frame clones alone and is incomplete. There are approximately 120,000 clones in the sample; 70% to 90% occur only once, and approximately 17% lies in the top ten. Sequenced material: peripheral blood, taken on day 0 of AZD1222 vaccination. This clonotype was obtained from an adult in good health. The V and J genes are TRBV11-3 and TRBJ1-2; D uncertain. CDR3 protein: CASSLGTSDYGYTF. In nucleotides, the CDR3 is TGTGCCAGCAGCTTAGGCACCTCGGACTATGGCTACACCTTC. Based on the CDR3 plus reference TRBV11-3 and TRBJ1-2, the full variable domain is EAGVVQSPRYKIIEKKQPVAFWCNPISGHNTLYWYLQNLGQGPELLIRYENEEAVDDSQLPKDRFSAERLKGVDSTLKIQPAELGDSAVYLCASSLGTSDYGYTFGSGTRLTVV.